A selection of T cell receptor beta chains follows, all from one sample in a study of cytomegalovirus exposure and HLA in healthy donors. The method was immunoSEQ multiplex PCR; TCRdb's version includes in-frame clones alone and lacks a portion of them. The data show 85,000 to 130,000 clones, 71% seen once. The specimen was PBMCs. The receptors originated from a female donor in good health and CMV-seronegative. CDR3s include the opening cysteine and the closing phenylalanine or tryptophan. Each record gives: clone size, D gene, J gene, V gene, CDR3 DNA, CDR3 protein. The D gene is left open where the match is weak. Some rows mark clone size as missing; the rest say once, few, many or name a class of expanded clone.

clone size: NA; D gene: NA; J gene: TRBJ2-7; V gene: TRBV5-1; CDR3 DNA: TGCGCCAGCAGCCCCAGGGGGGACTCCTACGAGCAGTACTTC; CDR3 protein: CASSPRGDSYEQYF
clone size: NA; D gene: TRBD1; J gene: TRBJ2-3; V gene: TRBV7-2; CDR3 DNA: TGTGCCAGCAGCCCACACAGGGGGCAAGATACGCAGTATTTT; CDR3 protein: CASSPHRGQDTQYF
clone size: NA; D gene: NA; J gene: TRBJ1-5; V gene: TRBV9; CDR3 DNA: TGTGCCAGCAGCGCCACAGGATATAGCAATCAGCCCCAGCATTTT; CDR3 protein: CASSATGYSNQPQHF
clone size: few; D gene: NA; J gene: TRBJ1-5; V gene: TRBV10-3; CDR3 DNA: TGTGCCATCAGTCAACAGGGAATCTCCCAGCATTTT; CDR3 protein: CAISQQGISQHF
clone size: NA; D gene: NA; J gene: TRBJ1-2; V gene: TRBV28; CDR3 DNA: TGTGCCAGCAGTTTCGGGTACCGCTATGGCTACACCTTC; CDR3 protein: CASSFGYRYGYTF
clone size: once; D gene: NA; J gene: TRBJ2-7; V gene: TRBV4-1; CDR3 DNA: TGCGCCAGCAGCCAAGGTTACGGAGGGAGTTGGTACGAGCAGTACTTC; CDR3 protein: CASSQGYGGSWYEQYF
clone size: NA; D gene: TRBD2; J gene: TRBJ2-7; V gene: TRBV10-3; CDR3 DNA: TGTGCCATCAGCCCTCTGGGGACTAGCGGGAGCTCCTACGAGCAGTACTTC; CDR3 protein: CAISPLGTSGSSYEQYF
clone size: NA; D gene: NA; J gene: TRBJ1-3; V gene: TRBV27; CDR3 DNA: TGTGCCAGCAGTGTGACAGGCGTGGGCTCTGGAAACACCATATATTTT; CDR3 protein: CASSVTGVGSGNTIYF
clone size: NA; D gene: TRBD2; J gene: TRBJ2-1; V gene: TRBV27; CDR3 DNA: TGTGCCAGCAGTTTATTAGCGGGGGGGGGTGCCTACAATGAGCAGTTCTTC; CDR3 protein: CASSLLAGGGAYNEQFF
clone size: NA; D gene: NA; J gene: TRBJ1-1; V gene: TRBV9; CDR3 DNA: TGTGCCAGCAGCGTAGAGGTCGGGGTCCCTGAAGCTTTCTTT; CDR3 protein: CASSVEVGVPEAFF
clone size: once; D gene: NA; J gene: TRBJ2-7; V gene: TRBV5-5; CDR3 DNA: TGTGCCAGCAGCTTTGGCGGGCGAGCCTACGAGCAGTACTTC; CDR3 protein: CASSFGGRAYEQYF
clone size: NA; D gene: NA; J gene: TRBJ2-3; V gene: TRBV5-1; CDR3 DNA: TGCGCCAGCAGCTTGGCCAACAGTGCGAATACGCAGTATTTT; CDR3 protein: CASSLANSANTQYF
clone size: NA; D gene: TRBD2; J gene: TRBJ2-5; V gene: TRBV5-1; CDR3 DNA: TGCGCCAGCAGCTACGGACTAGCGGGAGACCTCGGAGAGACCCAGTACTTC; CDR3 protein: CASSYGLAGDLGETQYF
clone size: NA; D gene: NA; J gene: TRBJ2-3; V gene: TRBV10-3; CDR3 DNA: TGTGCCATCAGTGAGTCGCTGGGGGGTACGCAGTATTTT; CDR3 protein: CAISESLGGTQYF
clone size: NA; D gene: NA; J gene: TRBJ1-5; V gene: TRBV18; CDR3 DNA: TGTGCCAGCTCACGGGAGCAAGATCAGCCCCAGCATTTT; CDR3 protein: CASSREQDQPQHF
clone size: NA; D gene: NA; J gene: TRBJ2-7; V gene: TRBV11-2; CDR3 DNA: TGTGCCAGCAGCCACAACTCCTACGAGCAGTACTTC; CDR3 protein: CASSHNSYEQYF
clone size: NA; D gene: TRBD1; J gene: TRBJ2-1; V gene: TRBV5-1; CDR3 DNA: TGCGCCAGCAGCAAGGACAGGGGCTCCTACAATGAGCAGTTCTTC; CDR3 protein: CASSKDRGSYNEQFF
clone size: NA; D gene: TRBD2; J gene: TRBJ2-1; V gene: TRBV7-6; CDR3 DNA: TGTGCCAGCAGCGTCCGGGGGGACCCCTACAATGAGCAGTTCTTC; CDR3 protein: CASSVRGDPYNEQFF